This T cell receptor (beta chain) was sequenced in a study of blood T cells in healthy people across ages. Study-level findings and limits: Older age went with lower TCR beta diversity per million T cells, in a roughly linear way. Naive CD4+ cell counts and diversity both ran higher in long-lived than in aged donors.

V was clipped by 3 bases and J by 7 bases; unmatched bases: 14. The V gene's germline CDR1 is SGHDN and CDR2 FVKESK. The CDR3 length is 16 residues. Worth noting for this clonotype: Its cognate antigen is unknown.

Peripheral blood from each donor was collected in a volume of 9.5 to 10 milliliters. The second PCR ran about 6 to 12 cycles with a sample-barcoded 5' primer and J-beta primers. One entry per CDR3 protein, called by TCRdb with MiXCR from the 5' RACE reads. The data hold some 710,000 distinct CDR3 sequences, with about 20% observed a single time. J is TRBJ2-5 and V is TRBV14; 7 nucleotides agree with TRBD2. The receptor's source is a man aged 70 or older in good health. The sequencing sample was made of blood. This CDR3 reads CASSQQGGLHIGTQYF. The CDR3 bases are TGTGCCAGCAGCCAGCAGGGAGGGCTCCATATTGGGACCCAGTACTTC.